This T cell receptor beta chain is drawn from a study of neurological immune-mediated disorders. The CDR3 extends over 15 amino acids. The junction had 7 bases not matched to a gene; V was cut back by 5 bases and J by 4 bases. The V gene's germline CDR1 is MNHEY and CDR2 SVGAGI. TCRdb re-derived calls from the 5' RACE reads in MiXCR, one entry per CDR3 protein. The data hold some 57,000 distinct CDR3 sequences, with around 5.2% observed a single time. This clonotype was picked up many times. V gene TRBV6-5 combines with J gene TRBJ2-7; 11 bases map to TRBD2. This clonotype was sampled from a woman in her forties or fifties with multiple sclerosis. The sequenced material came from PBMCs. CDR3 nucleotides: TGTGCCAGCAGTCCCCGGACTAGCGGGCCATACGAGCAGTACTTC. Its translation: CASSPRTSGPYEQYF.